This T cell receptor beta chain originates from a study of shared clonotypes between healthy human individuals. Study-wide points: Donors were few, which limited the genetic and exposure-history diversity represented. Tissue TCR repertoires likely differ from these blood-only repertoires.

Note on this clone: Its matching antigen is unknown.

TCRdb's table, derived via immunoSEQ multiplex PCR, lists solely in-frame clones and lacks some. The sample comprises about 2.4 million clones, 80% to 95% of which are singletons, and approximately 0.35% rests with the top ten. This clonotype was obtained from a man younger than 35 in good health. Some clones in this sample may be carry-over from other donors' samples. Input material: naive CD4+ T cells from PBMCs. Subset reported: CD45RA+ positively selected.

The CDR3 protein is CASSLRTGTGVEETQYF. The CDR3 DNA sequence: TGTGCCAGCAGCTTGCGAACCGGTACAGGGGTGGAGGAGACCCAGTACTTC. J is TRBJ2-5 and V is TRBV7-9, with 7 nucleotides matching TRBD1. Trimming at V came to 3 bases and at J to 5 bases, leaving 15 bases not matched to a gene. The CDR3 contains 17 residues. The germline CDR1 and CDR2 sequences are SEHNR and FQNEAQ (reference sequence).